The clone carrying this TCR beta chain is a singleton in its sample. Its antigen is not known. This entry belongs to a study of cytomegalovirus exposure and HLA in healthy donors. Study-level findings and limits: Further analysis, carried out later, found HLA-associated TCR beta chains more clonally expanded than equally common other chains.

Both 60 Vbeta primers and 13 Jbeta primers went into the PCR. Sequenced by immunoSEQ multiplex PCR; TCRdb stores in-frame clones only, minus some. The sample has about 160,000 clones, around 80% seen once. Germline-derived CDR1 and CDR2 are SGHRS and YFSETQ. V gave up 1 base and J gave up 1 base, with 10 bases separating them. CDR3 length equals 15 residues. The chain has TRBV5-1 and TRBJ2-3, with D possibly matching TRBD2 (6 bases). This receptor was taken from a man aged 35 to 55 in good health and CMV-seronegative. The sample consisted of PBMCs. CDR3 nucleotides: TGCGCCAGCAGCTTGTCCGGGACTCGCACAGATACGCAGTATTTT. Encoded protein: CASSLSGTRTDTQYF.